Each of the 7 T cell receptor beta chains below was sequenced from the same sample in a study of blood T cell repertoires in COVID-19. Libraries were prepared by immunoSEQ multiplex PCR; TCRdb keeps only in-frame clonotypes and omits some of them. The sample lists about 150,000 clones, about 85% seen once, with less than 5% in the top ten. The specimen was PBMCs or T cells enriched from blood (not recorded which). These receptors all come from a woman in her thirties or forties who had been exposed to COVID-19.

The J gene is TRBJ1-5, the V gene TRBV6-5, with TRBD1 identical over 7 bases. The germline V gene encodes CDR1 MNHEY and CDR2 SVGAGI. V was pared by 1 base and J by 5 bases, with 2 bases of the junction left unmatched. The CDR3 covers 14 residues. The CDR3 loop is CASSYLQGYQPQHF. Written as DNA, the CDR3 is TGTGCCAGCAGTTACTTACAGGGGTATCAGCCCCAGCATTTT.

The J gene is TRBJ2-2, the V gene TRBV7-9, with TRBD1 matching 8 bases. CDR1 SEHNR and CDR2 FQNEAQ come from the germline V gene (reference sequence). Unmatched junction bases numbered 5, after V lost 2 bases and J lost 3 bases. CDR3 length equals 16 residues. The chain's CDR3 is CASSLRQGADTGELFF. DNA of the CDR3: TGTGCCAGCAGCTTACGGCAGGGGGCGGACACCGGGGAGCTGTTTTTT.

The chain joins TRBV11-2 to TRBJ1-3; the D is unclear. V was trimmed by 5 bases and J by 0 bases, leaving 17 bases between them. Germline V gene lookup returns CDR1 SGHAT and CDR2 FQNNGV. CDR3 length equals 17 residues. The DNA of the CDR3 is TGTGCCAGCAGCAGGCAGCTAGAGCACTTCTCTGGAAACACCATATATTTT. This sequence encodes CASSRQLEHFSGNTIYF.

V gene TRBV6-2 or TRBV6-3 combines with J gene TRBJ2-7, with TRBD2 matching 7 bases. The V gene end was trimmed by 5 bases and the J gene end by 1 base; junction bases not matched to a gene: 5. The CDR3 covers 14 residues. Germline values: CDR1 MNHEY, CDR2 SVGEGT. The CDR3 DNA reads TGTGCCAGCAGTCGGGACTACCTTTCCTACGAGCAGTACTTC. It is translated as CASSRDYLSYEQYF.

This clone was counted a single time. The V call is TRBV6-5, the J call TRBJ2-7, with D maybe TRBD1 (5 bases). Per the germline V gene, CDR1 is MNHEY and CDR2 is SVGAGI. Trimming took 0 bases from V and 0 from J, leaving 12 bases between them. The CDR3 length is 16 residues. The CDR3 bases are TGTGCCAGCAGTTACTCAGCAGGGTCGAACTCCTACGAGCAGTACTTC. Protein product: CASSYSAGSNSYEQYF.

The chain is built from TRBV6-5 and TRBJ2-7, with 7 bases identical to TRBD1. The junction had 8 bases not matched to a gene; V was cut back by 8 bases and J by 4 bases. This CDR3 has 13 amino acids. The germline V gene has CDR1 MNHEY and CDR2 SVGAGI. The CDR3 bases are TGTGCCAGCCTAGACAGGGACGGGTACGAGCAGTACTTC. It encodes CASLDRDGYEQYF.

This chain links TRBV28 with TRBJ1-3; D gene unclear. The germline gives CDR1 MDHEN, CDR2 SYDVKM. The V end lost 4 bases, the J end lost 0 bases, and 10 bases lay between the germline ends. The CDR3 covers 15 residues. The CDR3: CASSSTAISGNTIYF. CDR3 coding DNA: TGTGCCAGCAGTTCCACAGCAATCTCTGGAAACACCATATATTTT.